The clone carrying this T cell receptor beta chain was counted a single time. Its target is not known. This record belongs to a study of graft-versus-host responses after intestinal transplantation. Looking at the study overall: After anti-thymocyte globulin induction, recipients took tacrolimus and steroids for approximately three years.

Libraries were prepared by immunoSEQ multiplex PCR; TCRdb keeps only in-frame clonotypes and omits some of them. The sample gives approximately 90,000 clones, 88% of which show up once; approximately 0.28% is in the top ten. Overall study results and limits: Graft-donor T cell macrochimerism coincided with high graft-versus-host to host-versus-graft clonal ratios in allografts.

This CDR3 spans 13 amino acids. V lost 4 bases to trimming and J lost 5 bases, with 11 bases between them. The germline V gene encodes CDR1 SGHAT and CDR2 FQNNGV. The receptor's source is a human donor who was the organ donor for an intestinal transplant. The V call is TRBV11-2, the J call TRBJ1-2; TRBD1 is a possible D gene (6 bases). This specimen was unstimulated CD4+ T cells sorted from spleen or lymph node cells, taken before transplant. The DNA of the CDR3 is TGTGCCAGCAGCTCCCCTAGGGGGTATGGCTACACCTTC. Translating it yields CASSSPRGYGYTF.